Listed below are T cell receptor beta chains from one sample, sequenced in a study of cytomegalovirus exposure and HLA in healthy donors. The table came from immunoSEQ multiplex PCR; TCRdb's copy has only in-frame clones and leaves some out. In the table there are about 82,000 clones, over 75% of which are singletons. Sequenced: PBMCs. These receptors all come from a man aged 50 to 60 in good health and CMV-seronegative. Each CDR3 is given with its conserved first and last residue. Fields, in order: V gene, CDR3 protein.

V: TRBV27
CDR3: CASSWGEGTEAFF

V: TRBV7-2
CDR3: CASSLDRGSKLFF

V: TRBV7-9
CDR3: CASSSEWGGRDTQYF

V: TRBV2
CDR3: CASSLQGSLTDTQYF

V: TRBV5-1
CDR3: CASSLAAQATEAFF

V: TRBV6-5
CDR3: CASTRYGNYGYTF

V: TRBV7-2
CDR3: CASTNGGYEQFF

V: TRBV6-4
CDR3: CASSERDGDRMGDQPQHF

V: TRBV19
CDR3: CASRAGVGSPLHF

V: TRBV10-3
CDR3: CAISGMPNTGELFF